The rows below give T cell receptor beta chains drawn from one sample of a study of cytomegalovirus exposure and HLA in healthy donors. Here immunoSEQ multiplex PCR was the method, and the copy in TCRdb shows in-frame clones only, minus some. Counted here are under 200,000 clones, 86% occurring once; the ten biggest clones make up around 0.3%. Sequenced sample: PBMCs. Every receptor here comes from a woman under 40 in good health and CMV-seronegative. Both conserved end residues are part of each CDR3. The order of the fields is V gene, J gene, clone size, D gene, CDR3 protein, CDR3 DNA. D genes are given only for firm matches. A row's size may be missing; if present it is once, few, many or a size class.

v_gene: TRBV5-1; j_gene: TRBJ2-2; abundance: NA; d_gene: TRBD2; CDR3aa: CASSVAGDGELFF; CDR3nt: TGCGCCAGCAGTGTGGCGGGAGACGGGGAGCTGTTTTTT
v_gene: TRBV6-1; j_gene: TRBJ1-2; abundance: NA; d_gene: NA; CDR3aa: CASSGDPWGNGYTF; CDR3nt: TGTGCCAGCAGTGGAGACCCGTGGGGCAATGGCTACACCTTC
v_gene: TRBV10-3; j_gene: TRBJ2-2; abundance: NA; d_gene: TRBD1; CDR3aa: CALRTGNTGELFF; CDR3nt: TGTGCTCTCCGGACAGGGAACACCGGGGAGCTGTTTTTT
v_gene: TRBV18; j_gene: TRBJ2-2; abundance: NA; d_gene: TRBD2; CDR3aa: CASSRLAGGPNTGELFF; CDR3nt: TGTGCCAGCTCACGACTAGCGGGAGGGCCGAACACCGGGGAGCTGTTTTTT
v_gene: TRBV7-6; j_gene: TRBJ1-1; abundance: NA; d_gene: TRBD1; CDR3aa: CASSSRDRVPTEAFF; CDR3nt: TGTGCCAGCAGCTCCCGGGACAGGGTGCCCACTGAAGCTTTCTTT
v_gene: TRBV5-1; j_gene: TRBJ2-1; abundance: NA; d_gene: NA; CDR3aa: CASRLGSEQFF; CDR3nt: TGCGCCAGCAGGTTGGGTAGTGAGCAGTTCTTC
v_gene: TRBV19; j_gene: TRBJ1-3; abundance: NA; d_gene: NA; CDR3aa: CASSVSGTDSGNTIYF; CDR3nt: TGTGCCAGTAGTGTTTCAGGAACAGACTCTGGAAACACCATATATTTT
v_gene: TRBV18; j_gene: TRBJ2-7; abundance: NA; d_gene: NA; CDR3aa: CASSPPGAYEQYF; CDR3nt: TGTGCCAGCTCACCACCGGGAGCCTACGAGCAGTACTTC
v_gene: TRBV4-2; j_gene: TRBJ2-1; abundance: NA; d_gene: TRBD2; CDR3aa: CASSRRGGRAGNEQFF; CDR3nt: TGTGCCAGCAGCCGTAGAGGCGGGAGGGCCGGTAATGAGCAGTTCTTC
v_gene: TRBV7-3; j_gene: TRBJ2-3; abundance: NA; d_gene: TRBD2; CDR3aa: CASSRLEAGEVADTQYF; CDR3nt: TGTGCCAGCAGTCGTCTCGAGGCGGGAGAGGTCGCAGATACGCAGTATTTT
v_gene: TRBV6-1; j_gene: TRBJ2-7; abundance: NA; d_gene: NA; CDR3aa: CASSETGITYEQYF; CDR3nt: TGTGCCAGCAGTGAAACCGGGATTACCTACGAGCAGTACTTC
v_gene: TRBV18; j_gene: TRBJ2-7; abundance: NA; d_gene: NA; CDR3aa: CASSSQTSASYEQYF; CDR3nt: TGTGCCAGCTCCTCCCAGACATCTGCAAGTTACGAGCAGTACTTC
v_gene: TRBV25-1; j_gene: TRBJ2-1; abundance: NA; d_gene: TRBD2; CDR3aa: CASSEIAGTSGRDEQFF; CDR3nt: TGTGCCAGCAGTGAAATTGCGGGGACTAGCGGGAGGGATGAGCAGTTCTTC
v_gene: TRBV7-3; j_gene: TRBJ2-1; abundance: NA; d_gene: TRBD2; CDR3aa: CASSLTGGTSGGNEQFF; CDR3nt: TGTGCCAGCAGCTTAACAGGGGGGACTAGCGGGGGAAATGAGCAGTTCTTC
v_gene: TRBV15; j_gene: TRBJ2-5; abundance: once; d_gene: NA; CDR3aa: CATSRDSGETQYF; CDR3nt: TGTGCCACCAGCAGAGATTCCGGTGAGACCCAGTACTTC
v_gene: TRBV19; j_gene: TRBJ2-2; abundance: NA; d_gene: NA; CDR3aa: CASRVLATENTGELFF; CDR3nt: TGTGCCAGTAGGGTATTAGCGACCGAGAACACCGGGGAGCTGTTTTTT